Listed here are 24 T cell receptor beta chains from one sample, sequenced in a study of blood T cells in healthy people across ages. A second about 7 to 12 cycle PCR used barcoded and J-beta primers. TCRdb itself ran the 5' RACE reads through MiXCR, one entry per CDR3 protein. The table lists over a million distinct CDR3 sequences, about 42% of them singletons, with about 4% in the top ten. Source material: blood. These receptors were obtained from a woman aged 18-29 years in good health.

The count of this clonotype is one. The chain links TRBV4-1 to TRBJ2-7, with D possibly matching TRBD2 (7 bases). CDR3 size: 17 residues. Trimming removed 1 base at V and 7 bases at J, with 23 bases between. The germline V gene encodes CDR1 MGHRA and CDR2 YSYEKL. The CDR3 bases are TGCGCCAGCAGCCAAGGTGAGGCGGGGGCCGGTTACAATGAGCAGTACTTC. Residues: CASSQGEAGAGYNEQYF.

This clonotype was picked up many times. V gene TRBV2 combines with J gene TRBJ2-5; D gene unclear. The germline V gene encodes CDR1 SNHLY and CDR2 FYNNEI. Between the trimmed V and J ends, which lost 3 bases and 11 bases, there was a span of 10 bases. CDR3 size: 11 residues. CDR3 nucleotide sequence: TGTGCCAGCAGTGATGAGGAGAAGCAGTACTTC. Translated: CASSDEEKQYF.

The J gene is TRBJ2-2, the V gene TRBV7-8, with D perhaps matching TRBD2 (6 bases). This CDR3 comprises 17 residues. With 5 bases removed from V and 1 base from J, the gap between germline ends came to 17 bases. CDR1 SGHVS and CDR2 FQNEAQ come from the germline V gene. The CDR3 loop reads CASSTIGGPVNTGELFF. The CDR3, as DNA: TGTGCCAGCAGCACCATTGGAGGGCCGGTGAACACCGGGGAGCTGTTTTTT.

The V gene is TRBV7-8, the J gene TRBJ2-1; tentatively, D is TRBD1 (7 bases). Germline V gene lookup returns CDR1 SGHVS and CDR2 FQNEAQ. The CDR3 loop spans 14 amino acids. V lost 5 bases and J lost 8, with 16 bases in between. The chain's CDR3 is CASSAGQLLDEQFF. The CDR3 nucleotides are TGTGCCAGCAGCGCGGGACAGCTTTTGGATGAGCAGTTCTTC.

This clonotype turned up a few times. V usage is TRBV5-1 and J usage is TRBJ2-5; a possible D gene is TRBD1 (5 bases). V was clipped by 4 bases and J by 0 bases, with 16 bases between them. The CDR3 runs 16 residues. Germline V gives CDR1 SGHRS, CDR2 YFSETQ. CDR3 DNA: TGCGCCAGCAGCCGCGCAGGGATCGGGTACCAAGAGACCCAGTACTTC. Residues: CASSRAGIGYQETQYF.

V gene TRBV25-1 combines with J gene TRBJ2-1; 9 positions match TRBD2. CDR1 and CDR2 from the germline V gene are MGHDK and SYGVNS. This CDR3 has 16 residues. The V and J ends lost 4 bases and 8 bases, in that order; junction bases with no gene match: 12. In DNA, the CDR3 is TGTGCCAGCAGTGTCCTCTTAGCGGGAGAAGGATATGAGCAGTTCTTC. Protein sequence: CASSVLLAGEGYEQFF.

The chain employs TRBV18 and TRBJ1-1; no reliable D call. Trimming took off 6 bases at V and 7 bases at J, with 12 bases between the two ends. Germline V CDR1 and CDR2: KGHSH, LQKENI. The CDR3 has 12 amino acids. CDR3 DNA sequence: TGTGCCAGCTCCCCGACCGGCAATGAAGCTTTCTTT. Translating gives CASSPTGNEAFF.

CDR3 residues: CASSLRTGANSPLHF. The CDR3 DNA reads as TGTGCCAGCAGCCTAAGGACAGGAGCGAATTCACCCCTCCACTTT. The chain recombines TRBV7-2 with TRBJ1-6, with 7 positions matching TRBD1. The CDR3 length is 15 residues. Unmatched junction bases numbered 8, after V lost 5 bases and J lost 7 bases. Germline V gene sequence: CDR1 SGHTA, CDR2 FQGNSA. The full variable domain, its missing parts supplied by reference TRBV7-2 and TRBJ1-6, is GAGVSQSPSNKVTEKGKDVELRCDPISGHTALYWYRQSLGQGLEFLIYFQGNSAPDKSGLPSDRFSAERTGGSVSTLTIQRTQQEDSAVYLCASSLRTGANSPLHFGNGTRLTVT.

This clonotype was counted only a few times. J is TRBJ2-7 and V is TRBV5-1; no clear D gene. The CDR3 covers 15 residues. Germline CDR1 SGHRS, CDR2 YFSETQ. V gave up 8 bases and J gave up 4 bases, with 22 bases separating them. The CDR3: CASTPGGDNAYEQYF. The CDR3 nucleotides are TGCGCCAGTACACCGGGTGGCGATAACGCTTACGAGCAGTACTTC.

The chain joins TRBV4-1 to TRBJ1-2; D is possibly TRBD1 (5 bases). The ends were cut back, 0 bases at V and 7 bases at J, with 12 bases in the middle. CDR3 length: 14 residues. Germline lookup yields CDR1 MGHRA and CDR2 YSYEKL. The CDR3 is CASSQDPGTGGYTF. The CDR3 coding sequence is TGCGCCAGCAGCCAAGATCCGGGAACAGGTGGCTACACCTTC.

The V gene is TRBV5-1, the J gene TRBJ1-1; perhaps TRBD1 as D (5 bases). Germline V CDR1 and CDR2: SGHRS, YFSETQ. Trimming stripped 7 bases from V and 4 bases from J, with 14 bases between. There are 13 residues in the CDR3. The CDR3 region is CASPRGGGTEAFF. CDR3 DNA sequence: TGCGCCAGCCCCCGCGGGGGGGGCACTGAAGCTTTCTTT.

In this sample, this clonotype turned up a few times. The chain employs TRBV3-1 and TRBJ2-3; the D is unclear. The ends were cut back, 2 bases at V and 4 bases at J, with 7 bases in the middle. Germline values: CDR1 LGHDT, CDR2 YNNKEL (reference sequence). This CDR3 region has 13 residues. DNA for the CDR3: TGTGCCAGCAGCCAATCTATCGCAGATACGCAGTATTTT. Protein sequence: CASSQSIADTQYF.

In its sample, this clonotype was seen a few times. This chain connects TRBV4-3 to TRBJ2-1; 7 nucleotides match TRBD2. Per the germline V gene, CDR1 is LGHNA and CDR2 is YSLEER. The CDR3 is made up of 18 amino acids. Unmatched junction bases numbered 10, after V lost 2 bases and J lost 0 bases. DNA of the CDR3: TGCGCCAGCAGCCAAAGTATCAGCGGGGCGAGCTCCTACAATGAGCAGTTCTTC. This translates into CASSQSISGASSYNEQFF.

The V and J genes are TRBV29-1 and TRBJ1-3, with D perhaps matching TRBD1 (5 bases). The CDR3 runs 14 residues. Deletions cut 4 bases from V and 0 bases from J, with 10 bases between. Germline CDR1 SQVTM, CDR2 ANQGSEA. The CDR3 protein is CSVAGGTSGNTIYF. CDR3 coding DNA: TGCAGCGTTGCGGGGGGAACCTCTGGAAACACCATATATTTT.

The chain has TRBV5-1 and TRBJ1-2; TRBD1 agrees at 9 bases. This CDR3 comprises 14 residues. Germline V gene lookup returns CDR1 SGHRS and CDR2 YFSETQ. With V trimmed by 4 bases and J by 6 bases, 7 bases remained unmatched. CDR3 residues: CASSAGQGNDGYTF. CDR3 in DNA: TGCGCCAGCAGCGCCGGACAGGGGAATGATGGCTACACCTTC.

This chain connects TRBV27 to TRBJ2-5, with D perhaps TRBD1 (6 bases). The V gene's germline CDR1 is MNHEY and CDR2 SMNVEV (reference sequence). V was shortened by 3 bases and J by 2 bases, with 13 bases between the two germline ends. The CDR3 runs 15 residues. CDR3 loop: CASSLVPGQQETQYF. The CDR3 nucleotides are TGTGCCAGCAGTTTGGTGCCGGGACAACAAGAGACCCAGTACTTC.

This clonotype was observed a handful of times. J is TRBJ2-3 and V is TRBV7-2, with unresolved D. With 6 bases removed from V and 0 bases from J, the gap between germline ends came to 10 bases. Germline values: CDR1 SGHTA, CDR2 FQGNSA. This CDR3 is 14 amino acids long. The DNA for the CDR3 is TGTGCCAGCAGAAGGCATCATAGCACAGATACGCAGTATTTT. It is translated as CASRRHHSTDTQYF.

CDR3 amino acids: CASSVGMSGATGTDTQYF. DNA of the CDR3: TGTGCCAGCAGCGTAGGAATGTCAGGGGCGACGGGGACAGATACGCAGTATTTT. The chain is built from TRBV9 and TRBJ2-3; tentative D call: TRBD1 (6 bases). The length of the CDR3 is 18 residues. V shed 0 bases and J shed 3 bases, with 20 bases lying between them. Germline V CDR1 and CDR2: SGDLS, YYNGEE.

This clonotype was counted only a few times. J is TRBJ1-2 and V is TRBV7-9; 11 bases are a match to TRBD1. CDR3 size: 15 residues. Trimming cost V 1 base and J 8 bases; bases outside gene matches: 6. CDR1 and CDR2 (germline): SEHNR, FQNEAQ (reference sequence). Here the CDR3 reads CASSLVMRTGGGYTF. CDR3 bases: TGTGCCAGCAGCTTAGTTATGAGGACAGGGGGCGGCTACACCTTC.

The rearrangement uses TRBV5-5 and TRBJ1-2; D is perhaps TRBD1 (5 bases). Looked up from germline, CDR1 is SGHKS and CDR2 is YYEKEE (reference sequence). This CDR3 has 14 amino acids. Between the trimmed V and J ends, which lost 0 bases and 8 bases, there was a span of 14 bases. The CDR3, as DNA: TGTGCCAGCAGCTTGGAGGGACTGAGAAGGGGCTACACCTTC. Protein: CASSLEGLRRGYTF.

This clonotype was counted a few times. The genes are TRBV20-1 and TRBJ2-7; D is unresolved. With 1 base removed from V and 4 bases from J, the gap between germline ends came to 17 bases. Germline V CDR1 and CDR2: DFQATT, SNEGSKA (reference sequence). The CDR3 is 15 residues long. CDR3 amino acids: CSARGVGNLDYEQYF. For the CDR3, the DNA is TGCAGTGCTAGAGGGGTGGGTAACTTGGATTACGAGCAGTACTTC.

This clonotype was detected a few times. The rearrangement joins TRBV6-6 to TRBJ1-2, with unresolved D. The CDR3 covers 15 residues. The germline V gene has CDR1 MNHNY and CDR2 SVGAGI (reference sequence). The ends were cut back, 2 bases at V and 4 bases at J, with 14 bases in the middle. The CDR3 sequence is CASSYPKHRTYGYTF. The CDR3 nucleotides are TGTGCCAGCAGTTACCCGAAACACCGGACCTATGGCTACACCTTC.

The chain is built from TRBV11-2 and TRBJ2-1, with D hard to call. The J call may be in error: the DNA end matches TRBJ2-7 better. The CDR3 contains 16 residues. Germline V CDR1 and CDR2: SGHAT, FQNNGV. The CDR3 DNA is TGTGCCAGCAGCTTAGAGCTGACAACCTCCTACAATGAGCAGTACTTC. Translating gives CASSLELTTSYNEQYF.

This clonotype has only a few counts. The CDR3 protein is CASSSGQASSSTDTQYF. CDR3 DNA: TGTGCCAGCAGCTCCGGGCAGGCTAGCAGCAGCACAGATACGCAGTATTTT. The J gene is TRBJ2-3, the V gene TRBV7-9; tentatively, D is TRBD2 (5 bases). There are 17 residues in the CDR3. Germline assignment: CDR1 SEHNR and CDR2 FQNEAQ (reference sequence). Trimming shortened V by 4 bases and J by 0 bases, and 17 bases separated the two germline ends.